The 25 T cell receptor beta chains reported below all come from one sample, sequenced in a study of CD8 T cells in Susac syndrome. Random hexamers were used to reverse transcribe the RNA input (about 0.5 to 1 ug). TCRdb called the immunoSEQ multiplex PCR reads again in MiXCR, with one record for every CDR3 protein. Seen here are some 150,000 distinct CDR3 sequences, roughly 95% observed once, and the top ten hold 0.13% to 0.15%. Sequenced sample: CD8+ T cells from PBMCs. These receptors all come from a human donor with multiple sclerosis.

The rearrangement links TRBV3-1 to TRBJ1-5; D remains ambiguous. Trimming took 1 base from V and 4 from J, leaving 8 bases between them. The CDR3 contains 14 residues. Germline CDR1 and CDR2: LGHDT and YNNKEL (reference sequence). The CDR3 is CASSQVGGNQPQHF. The DNA for the CDR3 is TGTGCCAGCAGCCAAGTTGGAGGAAATCAGCCCCAGCATTTT.

V and J are TRBV7-2 and TRBJ1-1; TRBD1 might be the D (5 bases). CDR3 size: 15 residues. The V and J ends lost 5 bases and 4 bases respectively, with 17 bases between them. Germline CDR1 reads SGHTA; CDR2 reads FQGNSA. CDR3 region: CASSPRIGAVTEAFF. CDR3 nucleotides: TGTGCCAGCAGCCCTCGTATAGGGGCGGTCACTGAAGCTTTCTTT.

In this sample, this clonotype turned up once. J is TRBJ2-3 and V is TRBV5-1; D might be TRBD2 (6 bases). V was clipped by 7 bases and J by 3 bases, with 15 bases between them. The CDR3 loop spans 14 amino acids. Germline CDR1 is SGHRS and CDR2 is YFSETQ. The CDR3 DNA reads as TGCGCCAGCGGCCACAGGAGGGTAACAGATACGCAGTATTTT. Encoded protein: CASGHRRVTDTQYF.

This clonotype was seen more than once but under ten times. The J gene is TRBJ2-7, the V gene TRBV29-1, with 9 nucleotides matching TRBD1. Germline V gene lookup returns CDR1 SQVTM and CDR2 ANQGSEA. The V gene end was trimmed by 7 bases and the J gene end by 5 bases; junction bases not matched to a gene: 3. This CDR3 is 11 amino acids long. CDR3 sequence: CSGRTGDEQYF. The CDR3 DNA reads TGCAGCGGCCGGACAGGGGACGAGCAGTACTTC.

The chain recombines TRBV20-1 with TRBJ2-1, with 8 positions matching TRBD1. Germline V gene lookup returns CDR1 DFQATT and CDR2 SNEGSKA (reference sequence). The CDR3 is 13 residues long. Germline trimming cut 5 bases from V and 8 bases from J; bases unmatched to any gene: 8. CDR3 amino acids: CSAEGAGGYEQFF. Here the CDR3 DNA reads TGCAGTGCTGAGGGGGCAGGGGGCTATGAGCAGTTCTTC.

This chain joins TRBV6-2 or TRBV6-3 and TRBJ2-7; 7 nucleotides match TRBD2. Germline V gene lookup returns CDR1 MNHEY and CDR2 SVGEGT. The CDR3 runs to 13 residues. The V segment lost 5 bases and the J segment 4 bases; nucleotides outside the gene matches: 5. Here the CDR3 DNA reads TGTGCCAGCAGTCGGGAAGCGGGGTACGAGCAGTACTTC. It specifies CASSREAGYEQYF.

This sequence joins TRBV3-1 and TRBJ1-2, with D unresolved. CDR1 LGHDT and CDR2 YNNKEL come from the germline V gene (reference sequence). Trimming cost V 0 bases and J 0 bases, with 8 bases left between them. This CDR3 has 15 amino acids. CDR3 bases: TGTGCCAGCAGCCAAGATACGGGGACTAACTATGGCTACACCTTC. As protein: CASSQDTGTNYGYTF.

In nucleotides, the CDR3 is TGCAGTGCTAGAGATAGCGGGGGGGCCTCTTGGTCCTACAATGAGCAGTTCTTC. It translates to CSARDSGGASWSYNEQFF. The gene calls are TRBV20-1 and TRBJ2-1; 11 nucleotides agree with TRBD2. Germline V lookup: CDR1 DFQATT, CDR2 SNEGSKA (reference sequence). There are 18 residues in the CDR3. V lost 0 bases to trimming and J lost 1 base; unmatched junction nucleotides: 8.

This clonotype was observed a single time. The V and J genes are TRBV5-1 and TRBJ1-1; D gene unclear. This CDR3 comprises 13 residues. V was shortened by 0 bases and J by 3 bases, with 6 bases between the two germline ends. Germline V gene lookup returns CDR1 SGHRS and CDR2 YFSETQ. The CDR3 loop is CASSLVTDTEAFF. As DNA, the CDR3 is TGCGCCAGCAGCTTGGTGACGGACACTGAAGCTTTCTTT.

The V call is TRBV29-1, the J call TRBJ1-1; tentatively, D is TRBD1 (6 bases). Trimming cost V 6 bases and J 7 bases, with 15 bases left between them. Germline lookup yields CDR1 SQVTM and CDR2 ANQGSEA. The CDR3 length is 12 residues. The CDR3: CSVEYRAVEAFF. The CDR3 nucleotides are TGCAGCGTGGAATACAGGGCTGTTGAAGCTTTCTTT.

The gene calls are TRBV5-4 and TRBJ2-2; 11 bases are shared with TRBD1. The CDR3 has 16 residues. Germline values: CDR1 SGHNT, CDR2 YYREEE (reference sequence). The ends lost 3 bases at V and 8 bases at J; junction bases unmatched: 9. CDR3 amino acids: CASSSPGQGVRGELFF. The CDR3 nucleotides are TGTGCCAGCAGCTCGCCGGGACAGGGGGTCCGAGGGGAGCTGTTTTTT.

The rearrangement links TRBV5-4 to TRBJ2-2; tentatively, D is TRBD2 (5 bases). The CDR3 is made up of 15 amino acids. Between the trimmed V and J ends, which lost 1 base and 4 bases, there was a span of 11 bases. Germline-derived CDR1 and CDR2 are SGHNT and YYREEE (reference sequence). The CDR3 protein is CASSLPIRGTGELFF. For the CDR3, the DNA is TGTGCCAGCAGCTTGCCGATCCGGGGCACCGGGGAGCTGTTTTTT.

This chain joins TRBV25-1 and TRBJ2-1; 7 bases align to TRBD2. This CDR3 region has 15 residues. J was trimmed by 8 bases and V by 2 bases; bases with no gene match: 9. In germline, CDR1 is MGHDK, CDR2 SYGVNS. CDR3 in amino acids: CASSEGTILTYEQFF. In DNA, the CDR3 is TGTGCCAGCAGTGAAGGGACTATCCTCACCTATGAGCAGTTCTTC.

The V and J genes are TRBV11-2 and TRBJ1-4; unclear D gene. V was trimmed by 5 bases and J by 7 bases, leaving 14 bases between them. CDR1 and CDR2 (germline): SGHAT, FQNNGV. The length of the CDR3 is 14 residues. CDR3 DNA: TGTGCCAGCAGCAGACACCCGGGGAGTGAAAAACTGTTTTTT. Its translation: CASSRHPGSEKLFF.

The chain combines TRBV29-1 with TRBJ2-5; 7 bases fit TRBD2. The CDR3 sequence is 16 residues long. CDR1 is SQVTM and CDR2 is ANQGSEA in the germline V gene. V gave up 4 bases and J gave up 5 bases; unmatched junction bases: 16. CDR3 region: CSVVSLVAGVEETQYF. The CDR3 region has the DNA TGCAGCGTTGTCTCGCTAGTAGCGGGCGTGGAGGAGACCCAGTACTTC.

Concerning this clonotype: Relative to the germline gene, one junction end is altered; a read error may explain this. The genes are TRBV29-1 and TRBJ1-1; possibly TRBD1 for D (6 bases). CDR3 length equals 14 residues. The germline V gene encodes CDR1 SQVTM and CDR2 ANQGSEA. The CDR3 DNA is TGCAGCGTTGATGCCGGGACATTGAACGCTGAAGCTTTCTTT. This encodes CSVDAGTLNAEAFF.

The chain combines TRBV5-1 with TRBJ2-5, with D possibly matching TRBD2 (7 bases). From germline, CDR1 is SGHRS and CDR2 YFSETQ. The ends were cut back, 3 bases at V and 4 bases at J, with 16 bases in the middle. This CDR3 contains 15 residues. The CDR3, as DNA: TGCGCCAGCAGCTCCAAGGGGGGGCAGCGAGAGACCCAGTACTTC. It specifies CASSSKGGQRETQYF. The full variable domain, completed using reference TRBV5-1 and TRBJ2-5, is KAGVTQTPRYLIKTRGQQVTLSCSPISGHRSVSWYQQTPGQGLQFLFEYFSETQRNKGNFPGRFSGRQFSNSRSEMNVSTLELGDSALYLCASSSKGGQRETQYFGPGTRLLVL.

The chain links TRBV9 to TRBJ2-3; D gene uncertain. The ends were cut back, 4 bases at V and 3 bases at J, with 12 bases in the middle. The germline CDR1 and CDR2 sequences are SGDLS and YYNGEE. The CDR3 has 14 amino acids. The CDR3 loop is CASSQDGRTDTQYF. As DNA, the CDR3 is TGTGCCAGCAGCCAGGACGGCCGGACAGATACGCAGTATTTT.

V and J are TRBV7-9 and TRBJ2-1, with a possible D match to TRBD2 (5 bases). V was trimmed by 8 bases and J by 7 bases, leaving 9 bases between them. This CDR3 has 11 amino acids. Germline V CDR1 and CDR2: SEHNR, FQNEAQ (reference sequence). The CDR3 DNA sequence: TGTGCCAGCCGACTACGGAATGAGCAGTTCTTC. It codes for CASRLRNEQFF.

The V gene is TRBV7-9, the J gene TRBJ2-7, with unresolved D. V dropped 2 bases and J dropped 0 bases, with 5 bases sitting between them. Germline CDR1 is SEHNR and CDR2 is FQNEAQ (reference sequence). There are 13 residues in the CDR3. This CDR3 is CASSLLVSYEQYF. The CDR3 DNA reads TGTGCCAGCAGCTTACTGGTCTCCTACGAGCAGTACTTC.

V and J are TRBV3-1 and TRBJ2-3, with a possible D match to TRBD1 (6 bases). Germline-derived CDR1 and CDR2 are LGHDT and YNNKEL (reference sequence). The CDR3 has 16 residues. V lost 3 bases and J 2 bases, leaving 15 bases between the germline ends. The CDR3 loop is CASSHNRVGTTDTQYF. The CDR3 DNA follows: TGTGCCAGCAGCCACAACAGGGTAGGGACCACAGATACGCAGTATTTT.

The chain has TRBV10-3 and TRBJ2-3; D remains ambiguous. The CDR3 length is 16 residues. Germline lookup yields CDR1 ENHRY and CDR2 SYGVKD. The V gene lost 4 bases and the J gene lost 2 bases, with 16 bases spanning the gap. CDR3 sequence (DNA): TGTGCCATCAGTGGGGTTGAACAGTTTCTCACAGATACGCAGTATTTT. Protein: CAISGVEQFLTDTQYF.

The rearrangement links TRBV5-6 to TRBJ2-5, with 9 nucleotides matching TRBD2. The ends lost 3 bases at V and 5 bases at J; junction bases unmatched: 8. The CDR3 totals 15 residues. Germline-derived CDR1 and CDR2 are SGHDT and YYEEEE. The CDR3 bases are TGTGCCAGCAGCTCACCGGGACTAGCTGGGGAGACCCAGTACTTC. Protein: CASSSPGLAGETQYF.

This chain uses TRBV20-1 with TRBJ2-3, with TRBD2 matching over 7 bases. V gave up 0 bases and J gave up 0 bases; unmatched junction bases: 15. CDR3 length equals 19 residues. Germline V gene sequence: CDR1 DFQATT, CDR2 SNEGSKA (reference sequence). The CDR3 DNA reads TGCAGTGCTAGAGACGTGGGCCTAGCGGACCTATATAGCACAGATACGCAGTATTTT. It encodes CSARDVGLADLYSTDTQYF.

The J gene is TRBJ2-1, the V gene TRBV15; TRBD2 agrees at 13 bases. V trimming: 1 base; J trimming: 15 bases; junction bases outside the gene matches: 6. Germline assignment: CDR1 LNHNV and CDR2 YYDKDF (reference sequence). The CDR3 sequence is 14 residues long. This CDR3 reads CATSRVTSGRPGFF. The CDR3 DNA is TGTGCCACCAGCAGAGTGACTAGCGGGAGGCCCGGGTTCTTC.